The 11 T cell receptor beta chains below were found in one sample sequenced in a study of T cell responses to AZD1222 COVID-19 vaccine. Generated by immunoSEQ multiplex PCR, the TCRdb table keeps only in-frame clones and is missing some. The table includes about 100,000 clones, 80% to 95% detected once. Sample: peripheral blood, taken 28 days after the second AZD1222 dose. These receptors came from an adult who received the AZD1222 COVID-19 vaccine.

This sequence joins TRBV6-1 and TRBJ1-6, with D possibly TRBD1 on 5 matching bases. Germline loops: CDR1 MNHNS, CDR2 SASEGT. The CDR3 spans 18 residues. V was cut by 2 bases and J by 3 bases, with 17 bases left in between. CDR3 in amino acids: CASSETPGGRNYNSPLHF. CDR3 nucleotide sequence: TGTGCCAGCAGTGAAACCCCGGGGGGGAGAAACTATAATTCACCCCTCCACTTT.

The chain has TRBV19 and TRBJ1-5; perhaps TRBD1 as D (5 bases). Germline CDR1 is LNHDA and CDR2 is SQIVND (reference sequence). This CDR3 comprises 16 residues. V shed 4 bases and J shed 1 base, with 14 bases lying between them. The CDR3 sequence is CASSTSGRWSNQPQHF. The CDR3 nucleotides read TGTGCCAGTAGTACCTCGGGACGATGGAGCAATCAGCCCCAGCATTTT.

This chain connects TRBV28 to TRBJ2-6, with a possible D match to TRBD1 (5 bases). The CDR3 sequence is 18 residues long. Trimming stripped 4 bases from V and 2 bases from J, with 18 bases between. CDR1 and CDR2 (germline): MDHEN, SYDVKM. The CDR3 here is CASSSVTGKAPGANVLTF. The CDR3 nucleotides are TGTGCCAGCAGTTCTGTCACAGGAAAAGCGCCTGGGGCCAACGTCCTGACTTTC.

This sequence joins TRBV12-3 or TRBV12-4 and TRBJ2-7, with D possibly called TRBD1 or TRBD2 (5 bases each). The CDR3 sequence is 13 residues long. V lost 6 bases and J 6 bases, leaving 15 bases between the germline ends. In DNA form, the CDR3 reads TGTGCCAGCAGGGCCATGGGGGTCGTCGAGCAGTACTTC. Amino acid sequence: CASRAMGVVEQYF.

This clone was picked up one time. The rearrangement uses TRBV10-3 and TRBJ2-6; D is unresolved. Germline V CDR1 and CDR2: ENHRY, SYGVKD. The CDR3 is 14 amino acids. Trimming left V 2 bases short and J 9 bases short, with 11 bases between. DNA for the CDR3: TGTGCCATCAGTGAGGCCCAGCCAGGCAACGTCCTGACTTTC. Translation gives CAISEAQPGNVLTF.

The chain recombines TRBV18 with TRBJ2-7; D remains ambiguous. Trimming took off 3 bases at V and 3 bases at J, with 18 bases between the two ends. Germline CDR1 is KGHSH and CDR2 is LQKENI. The CDR3 has 16 residues. The CDR3 DNA follows: TGTGCCAGCTCACCTGACGGACGTCCAGTCTTCTACGAGCAGTACTTC. It encodes CASSPDGRPVFYEQYF.

The chain combines TRBV24-1 with TRBJ2-3, with 8 bases aligning to TRBD1. V trimming: 4 bases; J trimming: 8 bases; junction bases outside the gene matches: 4. This CDR3 has 13 residues. CDR1 and CDR2 (germline): KGHDR, SFDVKD. For the CDR3, the DNA is TGTGCCACCAGTGAGCCCGACAGGGGTACGCAGTATTTT. Translated, it gives CATSEPDRGTQYF.

This chain links TRBV27 with TRBJ1-2, with D possibly being TRBD1 (5 bases). V lost 0 bases and J 5 bases, leaving 7 bases between the germline ends. Germline loops: CDR1 MNHEY, CDR2 SMNVEV (reference sequence). This CDR3 region has 13 residues. The chain's CDR3 is CASSLSGGYGYTF. CDR3 nucleotide sequence: TGTGCCAGCAGTTTATCTGGGGGGTATGGCTACACCTTC.

The CDR3 sequence: CASSVDSSPETQYF. DNA of the CDR3: TGTGCCAGCAGCGTAGACTCGTCCCCAGAGACCCAGTACTTC. The J gene is TRBJ2-5, the V gene TRBV9; no firm D call. Germline V gene data show CDR1 as SGDLS and CDR2 as YYNGEE. CDR3 length equals 14 residues. Trimming removed 0 bases from V and 4 bases from J, with 10 bases in between.

This rearrangement joins TRBV27 to TRBJ1-1; 8 nucleotides match TRBD1. Trimming took 5 bases from V and 5 from J; bases not matched to a gene: 7. Germline V gene data show CDR1 as MNHEY and CDR2 as SMNVEV (reference sequence). This CDR3 comprises 14 residues. CDR3 nucleotide sequence: TGTGCCAGCAGTACCAGACAGGGGCGGACTGAAGCTTTCTTT. Encoded protein: CASSTRQGRTEAFF.

The rearrangement uses TRBV24-1 and TRBJ1-5; D perhaps matches TRBD1 (5 bases). Germline CDR1 and CDR2: KGHDR and SFDVKD. The CDR3 is made up of 13 amino acids. Trimming took off 10 bases at V and 7 bases at J, with 16 bases between the two ends. The CDR3 loop reads CATGTAQGQPQHF. The CDR3 DNA reads TGTGCCACAGGGACGGCTCAGGGACAGCCCCAGCATTTT.